The TCR beta chain under discussion was sequenced for a study of tumor-infiltrating lymphocytes in primary liver carcinoma. The template, approximately 500 ng total RNA, yielded TCR beta cDNA made with a constant-region primer. ARM-PCR, slightly modified, supplied the TCR beta libraries through three nested multiplex PCR rounds. With TRBV1-TRBV30 forward primers and a C-beta reverse primer, the first two PCR rounds were run for 10 cycles each. TCRdb passed the multiplex PCR reads through MiXCR, listing each CDR3 protein once. The data contain 250,000 to 400,000 distinct CDR3 sequences, approximately 65% of them seen just once; the ten biggest clones take up roughly 10%. Unsorted whole blood supplied the RNA, and germline DNA was extracted too. Worth noting for this clonotype: One junction end does not reproduce the germline sequence, and a read error may be involved.

This CDR3 region has 14 residues. The clonotype comes from a man in his forties or fifties with primary liver carcinoma and hepatitis B virus infection. The specimen was peripheral blood. The chain links TRBV12-3 or TRBV12-4 to TRBJ2-5; TRBD1 matches 7 bases. DNA for the CDR3: TGTGCCAGCGCTCAGGGACAGTCCCGAGAGGCCCAGTACTTC. Translation: CASAQGQSREAQYF.